The T cell receptor beta chain under discussion was sequenced for a study of T cell responses to AZD1222 COVID-19 vaccine. Study observations and caveats: Without day 14 samples, only post-peak T cell repertoires were studied. Possibly, clonal diversity was underestimated; donors were largely white British and included more females.

In regard to this clone: Its antigen is undetermined.

Clones were read by immunoSEQ multiplex PCR, and TCRdb kept only the in-frame ones, dropping some. Of around 150,000 clones listed, around 90% were seen once; the top ten hold more than 5%. Germline V gene lookup returns CDR1 MGHRA and CDR2 YSYEKL. V lost 4 bases and J lost 6, with 13 bases in between. The CDR3 is made up of 13 amino acids. The J gene is TRBJ2-7, the V gene TRBV4-1; D is perhaps TRBD1 (5 bases). This TCR derives from an adult in good health. Sample: peripheral blood, taken on day 0 of AZD1222 vaccination. CDR3 bases: TGCGCCAGCAGCCCGTACCAGGGTTCCGAGCAGTACTTC. This codes for CASSPYQGSEQYF.